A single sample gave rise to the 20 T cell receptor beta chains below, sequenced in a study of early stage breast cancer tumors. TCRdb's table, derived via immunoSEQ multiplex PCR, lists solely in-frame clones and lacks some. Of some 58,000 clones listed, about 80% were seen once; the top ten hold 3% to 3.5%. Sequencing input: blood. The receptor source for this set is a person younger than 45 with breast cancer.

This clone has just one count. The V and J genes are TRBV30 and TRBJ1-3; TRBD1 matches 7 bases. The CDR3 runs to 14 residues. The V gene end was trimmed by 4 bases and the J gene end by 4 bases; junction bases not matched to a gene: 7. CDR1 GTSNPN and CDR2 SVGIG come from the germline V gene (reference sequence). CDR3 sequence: CAWIYRGSGNTIYF. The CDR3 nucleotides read TGTGCCTGGATTTACAGGGGTTCAGGAAACACCATATATTTT.

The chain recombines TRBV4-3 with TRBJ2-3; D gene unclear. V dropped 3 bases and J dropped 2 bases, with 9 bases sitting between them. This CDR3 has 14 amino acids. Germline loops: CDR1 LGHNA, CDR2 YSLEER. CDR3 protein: CASSHFLNTDTQYF. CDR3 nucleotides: TGCGCCAGCAGCCATTTTTTAAACACAGATACGCAGTATTTT.

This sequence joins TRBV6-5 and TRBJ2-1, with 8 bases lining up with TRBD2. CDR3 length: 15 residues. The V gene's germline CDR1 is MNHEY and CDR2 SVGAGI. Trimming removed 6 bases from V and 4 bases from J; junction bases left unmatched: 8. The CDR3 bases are TGTGCCAGCAGCCTACTAGCGGAGACTTACAATGAGCAGTTCTTC. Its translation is CASSLLAETYNEQFF.

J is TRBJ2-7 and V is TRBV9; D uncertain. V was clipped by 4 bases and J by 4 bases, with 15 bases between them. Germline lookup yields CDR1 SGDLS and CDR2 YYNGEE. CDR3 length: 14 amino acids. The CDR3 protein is CASSLVGNPYEQYF. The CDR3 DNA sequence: TGTGCCAGCAGCCTAGTAGGAAACCCGTACGAGCAGTACTTC.

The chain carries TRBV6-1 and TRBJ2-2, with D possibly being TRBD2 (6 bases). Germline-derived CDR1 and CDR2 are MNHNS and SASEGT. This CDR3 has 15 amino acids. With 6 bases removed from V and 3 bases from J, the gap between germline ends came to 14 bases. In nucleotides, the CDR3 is TGTGCCAGCAGGATGGTATCGGGGGACACCGGGGAGCTGTTTTTT. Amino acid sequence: CASRMVSGDTGELFF.

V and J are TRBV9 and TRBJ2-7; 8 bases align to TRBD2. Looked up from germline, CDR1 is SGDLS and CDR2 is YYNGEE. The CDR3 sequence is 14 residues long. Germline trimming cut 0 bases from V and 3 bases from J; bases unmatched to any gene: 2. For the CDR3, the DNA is TGTGCCAGCAGCGTAGAGGGACTAGGCTACGAGCAGTACTTC. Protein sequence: CASSVEGLGYEQYF. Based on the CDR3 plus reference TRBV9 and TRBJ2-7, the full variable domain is DSGVTQTPKHLITATGQRVTLRCSPRSGDLSVYWYQQSLDQGLQFLIQYYNGEERAKGNILERFSAQQFPDLHSELNLSSLELGDSALYFCASSVEGLGYEQYFGPGTRLTVT.

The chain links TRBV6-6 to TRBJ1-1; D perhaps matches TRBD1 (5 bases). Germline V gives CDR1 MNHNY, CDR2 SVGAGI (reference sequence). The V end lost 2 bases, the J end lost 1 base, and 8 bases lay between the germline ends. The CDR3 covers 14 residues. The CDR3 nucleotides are TGTGCCAGCAGTTACGGGGCGGGGAACACTGAAGCTTTCTTT. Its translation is CASSYGAGNTEAFF.

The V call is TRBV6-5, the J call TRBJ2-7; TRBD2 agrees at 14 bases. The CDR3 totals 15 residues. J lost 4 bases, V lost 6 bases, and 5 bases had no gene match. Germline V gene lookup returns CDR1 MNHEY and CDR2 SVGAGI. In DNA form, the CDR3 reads TGTGCCAGCAGCTCGGGACTAGCGGGAGTATACGAGCAGTACTTC. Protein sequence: CASSSGLAGVYEQYF.

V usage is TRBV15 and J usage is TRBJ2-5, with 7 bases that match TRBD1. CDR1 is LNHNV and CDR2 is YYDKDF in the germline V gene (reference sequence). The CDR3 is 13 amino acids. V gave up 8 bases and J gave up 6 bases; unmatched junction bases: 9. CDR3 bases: TGTGCCACCCAACAACAGGGGATAAAGACCCAGTACTTC. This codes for CATQQQGIKTQYF.

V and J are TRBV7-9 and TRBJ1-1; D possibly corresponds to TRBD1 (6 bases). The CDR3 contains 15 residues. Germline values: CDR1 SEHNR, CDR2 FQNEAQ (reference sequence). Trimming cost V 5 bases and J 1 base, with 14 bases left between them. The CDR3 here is CASSLRGGQNTEAFF. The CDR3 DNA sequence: TGTGCCAGCAGCCTCCGGGGGGGCCAGAACACTGAAGCTTTCTTT.

CDR3 sequence reads: CASSLDPTGGFF. The CDR3 DNA follows: TGTGCCAGCAGTCTAGACCCAACTGGGGGTTTCTTT. The chain combines TRBV28 with TRBJ1-1, with D possibly matching TRBD1 (5 bases). The CDR3 covers 12 residues. V lost 5 bases, J lost 13 bases, and 17 bases lay in between. From germline, CDR1 is MDHEN and CDR2 SYDVKM.

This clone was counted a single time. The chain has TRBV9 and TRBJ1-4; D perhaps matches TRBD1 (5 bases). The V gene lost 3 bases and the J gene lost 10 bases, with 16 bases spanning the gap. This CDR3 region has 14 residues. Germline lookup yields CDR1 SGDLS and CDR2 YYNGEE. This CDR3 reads CASSDDPGLTKLFF. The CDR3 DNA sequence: TGTGCCAGCAGCGACGACCCGGGACTTACAAAACTGTTTTTT.

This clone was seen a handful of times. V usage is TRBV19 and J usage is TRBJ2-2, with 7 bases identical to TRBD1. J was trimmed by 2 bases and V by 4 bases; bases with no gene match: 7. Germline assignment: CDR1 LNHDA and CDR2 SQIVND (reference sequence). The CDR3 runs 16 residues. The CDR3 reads CASSNPGQFNTGELFF. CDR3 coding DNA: TGTGCCAGTAGTAATCCGGGACAGTTTAACACCGGGGAGCTGTTTTTT.

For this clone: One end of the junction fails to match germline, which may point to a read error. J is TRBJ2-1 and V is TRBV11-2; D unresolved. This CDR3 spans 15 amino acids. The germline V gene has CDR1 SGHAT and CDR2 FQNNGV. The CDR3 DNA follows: TGTGCCAGCAGCCTAGACTGGAGCTCCTACAATGAGCAGTTCTTC. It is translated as CASSLDWSSYNEQFF. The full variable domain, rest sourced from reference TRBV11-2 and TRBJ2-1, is EAGVAQSPRYKIIEKRQSVAFWCNPISGHATLYWYQQILGQGPKLLIQFQNNGVVDDSQLPKDRFSAERLKGVDSTLKIQPAKLEDSAVYLCASSLDWSSYNEQFFGPGTRLTVL.

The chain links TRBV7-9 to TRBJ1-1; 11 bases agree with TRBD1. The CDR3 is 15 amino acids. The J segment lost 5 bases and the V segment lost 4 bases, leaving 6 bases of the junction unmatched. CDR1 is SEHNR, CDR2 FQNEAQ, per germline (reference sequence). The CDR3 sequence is CASSSVGTGGTEAFF. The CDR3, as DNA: TGTGCCAGCAGCTCAGTCGGGACAGGGGGTACTGAAGCTTTCTTT.

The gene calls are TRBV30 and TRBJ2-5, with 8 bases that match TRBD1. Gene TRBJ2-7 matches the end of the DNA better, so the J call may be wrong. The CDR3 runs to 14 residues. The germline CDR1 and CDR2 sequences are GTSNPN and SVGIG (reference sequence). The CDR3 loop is CAWEIGTGDYEQYF. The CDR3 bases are TGTGCCTGGGAAATCGGGACAGGCGACTACGAGCAGTACTTC.

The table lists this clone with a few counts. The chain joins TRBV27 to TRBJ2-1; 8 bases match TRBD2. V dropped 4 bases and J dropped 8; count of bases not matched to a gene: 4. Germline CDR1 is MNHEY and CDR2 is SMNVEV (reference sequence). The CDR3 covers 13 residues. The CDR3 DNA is TGTGCCAGCAGTTCCCGGGAGGGTGATGAGCAGTTCTTC. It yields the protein CASSSREGDEQFF.

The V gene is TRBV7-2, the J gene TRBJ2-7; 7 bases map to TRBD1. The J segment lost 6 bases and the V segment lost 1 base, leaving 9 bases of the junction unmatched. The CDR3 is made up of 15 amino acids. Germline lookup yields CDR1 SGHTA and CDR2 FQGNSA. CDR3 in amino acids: CASSLGTGLVSEQYF. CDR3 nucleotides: TGTGCCAGCAGCTTAGGGACAGGTTTAGTTTCCGAGCAGTACTTC.

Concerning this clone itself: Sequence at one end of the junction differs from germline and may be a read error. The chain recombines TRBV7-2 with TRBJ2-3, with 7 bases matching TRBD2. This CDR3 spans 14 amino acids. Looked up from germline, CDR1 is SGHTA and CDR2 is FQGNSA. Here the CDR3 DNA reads TGTGCCAGCAGCTTTGGCGGGAGCAAAGATACGCAGTATTTT. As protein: CASSFGGSKDTQYF.

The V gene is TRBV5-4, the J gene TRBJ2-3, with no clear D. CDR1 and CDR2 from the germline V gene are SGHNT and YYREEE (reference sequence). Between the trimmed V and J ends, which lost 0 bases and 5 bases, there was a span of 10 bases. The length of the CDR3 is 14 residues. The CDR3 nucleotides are TGTGCCAGCAGCTTGGCCCAGTTCCAAGATACGCAGTATTTT. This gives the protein CASSLAQFQDTQYF.